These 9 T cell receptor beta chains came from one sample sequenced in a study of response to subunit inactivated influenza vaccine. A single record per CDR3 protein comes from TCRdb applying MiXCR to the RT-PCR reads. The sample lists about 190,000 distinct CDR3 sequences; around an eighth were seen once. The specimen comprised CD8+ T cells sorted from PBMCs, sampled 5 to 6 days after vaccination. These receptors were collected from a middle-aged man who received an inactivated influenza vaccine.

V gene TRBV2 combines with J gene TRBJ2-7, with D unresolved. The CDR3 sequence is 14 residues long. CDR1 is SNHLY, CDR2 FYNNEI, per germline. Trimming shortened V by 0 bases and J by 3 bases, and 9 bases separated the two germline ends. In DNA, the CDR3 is TGTGCCAGCAGTGAAGCGCTGGGGAACTACGAGCAGTACTTC. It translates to CASSEALGNYEQYF.

DNA for the CDR3: TGTGCCAGCAGGAACACGGCCTACGAGCAGTACTTC. This encodes CASRNTAYEQYF. The chain uses TRBV12-3 or TRBV12-4 and TRBJ2-7; the D is unclear. Trimming took off 6 bases at V and 2 bases at J, with 8 bases between the two ends. CDR3 length: 12 amino acids.

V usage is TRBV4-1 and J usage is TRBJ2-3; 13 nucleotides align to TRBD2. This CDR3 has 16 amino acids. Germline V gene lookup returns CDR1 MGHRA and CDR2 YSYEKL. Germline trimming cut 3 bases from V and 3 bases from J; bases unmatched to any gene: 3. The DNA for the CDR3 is TGCGCCAGCAGCCACACACTAGCGGGGGGGACAGATACGCAGTATTTT. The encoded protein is CASSHTLAGGTDTQYF.

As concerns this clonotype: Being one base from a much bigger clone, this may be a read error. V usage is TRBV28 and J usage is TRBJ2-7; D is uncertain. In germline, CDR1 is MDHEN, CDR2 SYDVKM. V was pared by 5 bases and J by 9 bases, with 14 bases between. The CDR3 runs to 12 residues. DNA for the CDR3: TGTGCCAGCAGTCTTGAAGGATCTGGGCAGTACTTC. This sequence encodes CASSLEGSGQYF.

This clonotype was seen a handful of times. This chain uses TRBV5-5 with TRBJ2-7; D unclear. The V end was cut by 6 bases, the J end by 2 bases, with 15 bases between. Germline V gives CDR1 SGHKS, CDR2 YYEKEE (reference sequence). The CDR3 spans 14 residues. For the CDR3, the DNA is TGTGCCAGCACATTAGTTAGTGCGACCTACGAGCAGTACTTC. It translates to CASTLVSATYEQYF.

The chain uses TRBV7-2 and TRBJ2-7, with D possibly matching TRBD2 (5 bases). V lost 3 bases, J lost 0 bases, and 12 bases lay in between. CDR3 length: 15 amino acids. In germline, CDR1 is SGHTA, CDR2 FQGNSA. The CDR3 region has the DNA TGTGCCAGCAGCTTCTGGGCGGGCACCTCCTACGAGCAGTACTTC. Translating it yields CASSFWAGTSYEQYF.

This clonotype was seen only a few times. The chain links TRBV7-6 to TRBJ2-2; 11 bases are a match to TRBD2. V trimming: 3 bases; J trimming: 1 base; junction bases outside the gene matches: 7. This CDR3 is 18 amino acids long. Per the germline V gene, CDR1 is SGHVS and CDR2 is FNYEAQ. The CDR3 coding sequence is TGTGCCAGCAGCTTTAGGCCCGGGACTAGCGGGAACACCGGGGAGCTGTTTTTT. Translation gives CASSFRPGTSGNTGELFF.

The CDR3 coding sequence is TGTGCCAGCAGTTTTGGGGGGGTCTCCGGGGAGCTGTTTTTT. Translation gives CASSFGGVSGELFF. This rearrangement joins TRBV12-3 or TRBV12-4 to TRBJ2-2, with 7 bases that match TRBD2. The CDR3 consists of 14 residues. V lost 3 bases, J lost 6 bases, and 4 bases stayed unmatched.

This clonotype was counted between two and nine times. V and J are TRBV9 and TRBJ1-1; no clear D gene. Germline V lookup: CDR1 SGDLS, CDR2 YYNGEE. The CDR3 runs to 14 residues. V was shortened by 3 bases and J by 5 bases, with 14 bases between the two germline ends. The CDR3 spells CASSESLGGTEAFF. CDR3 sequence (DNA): TGTGCCAGCAGCGAGTCTCTGGGTGGAACTGAAGCTTTCTTT.